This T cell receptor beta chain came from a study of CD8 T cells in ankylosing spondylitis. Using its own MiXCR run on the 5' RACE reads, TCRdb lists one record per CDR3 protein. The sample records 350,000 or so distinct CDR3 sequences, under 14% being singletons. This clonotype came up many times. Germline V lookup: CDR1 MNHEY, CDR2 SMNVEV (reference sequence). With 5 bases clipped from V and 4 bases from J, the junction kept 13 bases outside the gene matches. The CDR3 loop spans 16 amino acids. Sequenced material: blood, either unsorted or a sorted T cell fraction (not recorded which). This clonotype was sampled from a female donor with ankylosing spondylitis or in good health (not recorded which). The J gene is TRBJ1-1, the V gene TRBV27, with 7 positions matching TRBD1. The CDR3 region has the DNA TGTGCCAGCAGTCCCCCAGCAGGGGGGGGAATCACTGAAGCTTTCTTT. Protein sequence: CASSPPAGGGITEAFF.